The subject of this entry is one TCR beta chain. The CDR3 sequence is 13 residues long. Looked up from germline, CDR1 is SGHRS and CDR2 is YFSETQ. Trimming shortened V by 4 bases and J by 7 bases, and 11 bases separated the two germline ends. This sample was included in a study of T cell changes during pregnancy in multiple sclerosis. TCRdb's table, derived via immunoSEQ multiplex PCR, lists solely in-frame clones and lacks some. The table includes tens of thousands of clones, roughly 89% detected once. This TCR derives from a female donor in good health, enrolled as a control in a pregnancy study. Sequenced material: peripheral blood, taken in the third trimester of pregnancy. This chain uses TRBV5-1 with TRBJ1-4; D is perhaps TRBD1 (6 bases). The DNA for the CDR3 is TGCGCCAGCAGCGGGGGGGCAGGTGAAAAACTGTTTTTT. As protein: CASSGGAGEKLFF.